The entry below gives a single T cell receptor (beta chain) sequence along with its context. Its specificity is unknown. TCRdb reanalysed the RT-PCR reads using MiXCR and keeps one entry per CDR3 protein. This sample has some 9,900 distinct CDR3 sequences; roughly 80% occur once, and the top ten carry approximately 2%. This entry belongs to a study of yellow fever vaccine responses in identical twins. Study-level findings and limits: Twins' vaccine T cell responses reportedly seemed partly convergent and partly personalized.

V shed 3 bases, J shed 4 bases, and the junction held 1 base outside the gene matches. Germline CDR1 is KGHSH and CDR2 is LQKENI. The CDR3 consists of 13 residues. The source of this sequence is a woman aged 18-29 years who received the yellow fever vaccine. V and J are TRBV18 and TRBJ2-5; 8 positions match TRBD1. Specimen: T cells from blood (PBMCs), unsorted or a sorted subset (not recorded which), collected before or after yellow fever vaccination (not recorded which). CDR3 in DNA: TGTGCCAGCTCACCTGGACAGGGAGAGACCCAGTACTTC. This encodes CASSPGQGETQYF.